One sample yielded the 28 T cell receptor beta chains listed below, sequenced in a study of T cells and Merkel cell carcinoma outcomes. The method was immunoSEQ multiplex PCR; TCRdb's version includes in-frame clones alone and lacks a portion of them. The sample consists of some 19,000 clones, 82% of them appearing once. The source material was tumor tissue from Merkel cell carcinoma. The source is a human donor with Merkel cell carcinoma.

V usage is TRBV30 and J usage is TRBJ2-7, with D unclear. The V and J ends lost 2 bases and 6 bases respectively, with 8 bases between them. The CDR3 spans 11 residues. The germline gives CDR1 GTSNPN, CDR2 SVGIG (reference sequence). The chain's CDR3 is CAWSIVVEQYF. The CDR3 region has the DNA TGTGCCTGGAGTATTGTCGTCGAGCAGTACTTC. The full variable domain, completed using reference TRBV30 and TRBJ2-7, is SQTIHQWPATLVQPVGSPLSLECTVEGTSNPNLYWYRQAAGRGLQLLFYSVGIGQISSEVPQNLSASRPQDRQFILSSKKLLLSDSGFYLCAWSIVVEQYFGPGTRLTVT.

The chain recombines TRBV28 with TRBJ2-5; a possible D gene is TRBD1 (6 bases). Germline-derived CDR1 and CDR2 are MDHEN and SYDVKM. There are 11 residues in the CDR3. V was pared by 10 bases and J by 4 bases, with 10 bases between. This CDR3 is CANGRGETQYF. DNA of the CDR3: TGTGCCAACGGCAGGGGAGAGACCCAGTACTTC.

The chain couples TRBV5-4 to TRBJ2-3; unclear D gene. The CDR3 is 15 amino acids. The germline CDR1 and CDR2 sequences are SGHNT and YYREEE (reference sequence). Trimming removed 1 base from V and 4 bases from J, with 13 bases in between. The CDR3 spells CASSLTKSVPDTQYF. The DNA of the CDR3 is TGTGCCAGCAGCTTGACCAAATCCGTCCCAGATACGCAGTATTTT.

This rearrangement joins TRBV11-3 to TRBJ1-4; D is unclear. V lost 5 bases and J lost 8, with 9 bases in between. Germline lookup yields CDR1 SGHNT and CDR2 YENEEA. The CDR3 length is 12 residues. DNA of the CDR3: TGTGCCAGCAGCCGAGGGAAAGAAAAACTGTTTTTT. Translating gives CASSRGKEKLFF.

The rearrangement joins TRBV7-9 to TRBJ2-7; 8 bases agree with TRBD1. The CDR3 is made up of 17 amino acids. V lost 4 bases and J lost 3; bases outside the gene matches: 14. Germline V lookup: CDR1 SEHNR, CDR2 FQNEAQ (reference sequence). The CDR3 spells CASSSSDRGWVGYEQYF. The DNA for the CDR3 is TGTGCCAGCAGCTCGTCCGACAGGGGCTGGGTCGGCTACGAGCAGTACTTC.

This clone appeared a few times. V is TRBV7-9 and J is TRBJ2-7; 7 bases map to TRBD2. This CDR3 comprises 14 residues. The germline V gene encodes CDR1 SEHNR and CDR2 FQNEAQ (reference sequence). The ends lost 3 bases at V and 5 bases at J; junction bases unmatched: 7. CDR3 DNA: TGTGCCAGCAGCTTGGGCGGGAGAACGGACGAGCAGTACTTC. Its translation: CASSLGGRTDEQYF. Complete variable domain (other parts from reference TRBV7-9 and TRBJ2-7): DTGVSQNPRHKITKRGQNVTFRCDPISEHNRLYWYRQTLGQGPEFLTYFQNEAQLEKSRLLSDRFSAERPKGSFSTLEIQRTEQGDSAMYLCASSLGGRTDEQYFGPGTRLTVT.

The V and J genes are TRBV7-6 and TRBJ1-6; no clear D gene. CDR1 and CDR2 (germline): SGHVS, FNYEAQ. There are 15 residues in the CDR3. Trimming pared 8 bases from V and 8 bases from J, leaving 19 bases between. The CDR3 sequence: CASPGSGPRHSPLHF. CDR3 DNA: TGTGCCAGCCCAGGTAGTGGCCCTAGGCATTCACCCCTCCACTTT.

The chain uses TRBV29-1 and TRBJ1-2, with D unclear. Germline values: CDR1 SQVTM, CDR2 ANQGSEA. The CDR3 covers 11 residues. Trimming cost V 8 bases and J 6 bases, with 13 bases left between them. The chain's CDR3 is CSTRNLHGYTF. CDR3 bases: TGCAGCACACGAAATCTCCATGGCTACACCTTC.

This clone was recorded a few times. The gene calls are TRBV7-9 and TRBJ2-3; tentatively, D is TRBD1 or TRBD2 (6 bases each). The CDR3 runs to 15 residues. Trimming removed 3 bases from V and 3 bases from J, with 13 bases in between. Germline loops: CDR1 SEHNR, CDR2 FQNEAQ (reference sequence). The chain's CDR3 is CASSLPRGRTDTQYF. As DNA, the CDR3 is TGTGCCAGCAGCTTGCCCCGGGGGCGGACAGATACGCAGTATTTT.

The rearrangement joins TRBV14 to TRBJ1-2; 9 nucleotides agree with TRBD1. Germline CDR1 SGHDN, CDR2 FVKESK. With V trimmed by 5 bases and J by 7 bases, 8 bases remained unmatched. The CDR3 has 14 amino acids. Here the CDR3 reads CASSVTGTGFGYTF. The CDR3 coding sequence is TGTGCCAGCAGCGTAACCGGGACAGGGTTTGGCTACACCTTC. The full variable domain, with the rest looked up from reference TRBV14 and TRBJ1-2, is EAGVTQFPSHSVIEKGQTVTLRCDPISGHDNLYWYRRVMGKEIKFLLHFVKESKQDESGMPNNRFLAERTGGTYSTLKVQPAELEDSGVYFCASSVTGTGFGYTFGSGTRLTVV.

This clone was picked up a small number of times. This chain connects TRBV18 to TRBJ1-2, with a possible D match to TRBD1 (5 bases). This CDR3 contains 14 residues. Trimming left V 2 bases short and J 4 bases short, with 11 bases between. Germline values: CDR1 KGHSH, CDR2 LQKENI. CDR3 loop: CASSPEGTAYGYTF. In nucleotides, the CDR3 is TGTGCCAGCTCACCAGAAGGGACCGCCTATGGCTACACCTTC.

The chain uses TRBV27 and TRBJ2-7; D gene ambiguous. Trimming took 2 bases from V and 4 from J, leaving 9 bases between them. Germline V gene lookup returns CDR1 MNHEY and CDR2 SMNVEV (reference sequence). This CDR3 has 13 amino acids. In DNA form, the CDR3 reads TGTGCCAGCAGTTTACTCTCCCATTACGAGCAGTACTTC. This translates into CASSLLSHYEQYF.

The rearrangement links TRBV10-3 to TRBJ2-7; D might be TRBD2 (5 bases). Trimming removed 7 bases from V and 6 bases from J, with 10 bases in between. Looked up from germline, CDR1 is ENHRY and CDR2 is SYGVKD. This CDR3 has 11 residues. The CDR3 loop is CAIKEGSEQYF. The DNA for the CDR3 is TGTGCCATCAAGGAAGGGAGCGAGCAGTACTTC.

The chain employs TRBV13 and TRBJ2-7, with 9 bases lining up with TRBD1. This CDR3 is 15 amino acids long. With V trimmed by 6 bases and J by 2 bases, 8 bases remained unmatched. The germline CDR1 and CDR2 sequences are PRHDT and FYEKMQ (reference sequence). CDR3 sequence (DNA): TGTGCCAGCAGATTACAGGGGGCGAACCCCTACGAGCAGTACTTC. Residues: CASRLQGANPYEQYF.

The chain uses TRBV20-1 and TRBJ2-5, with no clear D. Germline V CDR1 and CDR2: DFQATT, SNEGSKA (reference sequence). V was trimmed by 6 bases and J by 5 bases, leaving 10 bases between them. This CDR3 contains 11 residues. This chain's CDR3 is CSATIMETQYF. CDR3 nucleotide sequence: TGCAGTGCCACAATAATGGAGACCCAGTACTTC.

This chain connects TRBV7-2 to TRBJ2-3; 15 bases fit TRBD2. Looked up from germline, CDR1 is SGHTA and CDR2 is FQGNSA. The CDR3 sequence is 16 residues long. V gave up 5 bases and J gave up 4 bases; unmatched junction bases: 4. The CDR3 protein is CASSRRTSGGADTQYF. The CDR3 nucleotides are TGTGCCAGCAGCCGCAGGACTAGCGGGGGGGCAGATACGCAGTATTTT. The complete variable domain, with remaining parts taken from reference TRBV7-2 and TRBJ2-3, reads GAGVSQSPSNKVTEKGKDVELRCDPISGHTALYWYRQSLGQGLEFLIYFQGNSAPDKSGLPSDRFSAERTGGSVSTLTIQRTQQEDSAVYLCASSRRTSGGADTQYFGPGTRLTVL.

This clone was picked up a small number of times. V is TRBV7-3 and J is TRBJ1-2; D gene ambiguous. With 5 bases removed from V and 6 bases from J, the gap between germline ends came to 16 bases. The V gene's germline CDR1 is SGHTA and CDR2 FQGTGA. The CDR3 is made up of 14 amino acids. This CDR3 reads CASSPRPQSDGYTF. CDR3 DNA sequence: TGTGCCAGCAGCCCCAGGCCGCAGAGCGATGGCTACACCTTC. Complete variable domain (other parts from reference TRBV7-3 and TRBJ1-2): GAGVSQTPSNKVTEKGKYVELRCDPISGHTALYWYRQSLGQGPEFLIYFQGTGAADDSGLPNDRFFAVRPEGSVSTLKIQRTERGDSAVYLCASSPRPQSDGYTFGSGTRLTVV.

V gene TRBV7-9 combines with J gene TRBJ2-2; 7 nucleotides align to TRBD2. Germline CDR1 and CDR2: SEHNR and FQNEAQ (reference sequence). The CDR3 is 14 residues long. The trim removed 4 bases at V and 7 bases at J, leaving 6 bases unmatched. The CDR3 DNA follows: TGTGCCAGCAGCTGGAGGGGCGGGAGCGGGGAGCTGTTTTTT. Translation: CASSWRGGSGELFF.

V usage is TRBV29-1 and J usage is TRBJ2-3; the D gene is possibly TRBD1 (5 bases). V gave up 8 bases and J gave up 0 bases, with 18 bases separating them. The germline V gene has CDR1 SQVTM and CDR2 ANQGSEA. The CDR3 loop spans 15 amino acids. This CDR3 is CSFRAQETSTDTQYF. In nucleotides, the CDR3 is TGCAGCTTCCGAGCACAGGAGACAAGCACAGATACGCAGTATTTT.

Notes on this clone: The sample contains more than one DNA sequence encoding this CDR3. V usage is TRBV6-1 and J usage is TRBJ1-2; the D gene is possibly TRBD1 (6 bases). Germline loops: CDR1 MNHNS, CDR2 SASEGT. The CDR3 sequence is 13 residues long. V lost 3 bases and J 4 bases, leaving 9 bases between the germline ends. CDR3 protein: CASSDRGGYGYTF. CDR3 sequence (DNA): TGTGCCAGCAGTGACAGGGGTGGCTATGGCTACACCTTC.

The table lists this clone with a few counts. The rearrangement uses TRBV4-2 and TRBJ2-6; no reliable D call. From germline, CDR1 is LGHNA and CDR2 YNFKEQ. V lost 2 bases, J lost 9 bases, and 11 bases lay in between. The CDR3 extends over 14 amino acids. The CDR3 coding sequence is TGTGCCAGCAGCCAACGCCCCCTCAGCAACGTCCTGACTTTC. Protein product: CASSQRPLSNVLTF.

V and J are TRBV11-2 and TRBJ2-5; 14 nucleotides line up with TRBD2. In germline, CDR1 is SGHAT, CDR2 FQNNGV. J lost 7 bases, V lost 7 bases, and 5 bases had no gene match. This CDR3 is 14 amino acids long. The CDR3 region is CASNVGTSGRTQYF. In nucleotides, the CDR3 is TGTGCCAGCAACGTGGGGACTAGCGGGAGGACCCAGTACTTC.

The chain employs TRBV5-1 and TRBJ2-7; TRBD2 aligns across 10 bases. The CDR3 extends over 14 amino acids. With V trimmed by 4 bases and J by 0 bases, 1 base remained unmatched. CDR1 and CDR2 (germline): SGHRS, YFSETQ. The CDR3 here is CASSLAGVSYEQYF. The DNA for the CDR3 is TGCGCCAGCAGCCTAGCGGGGGTCTCCTACGAGCAGTACTTC.

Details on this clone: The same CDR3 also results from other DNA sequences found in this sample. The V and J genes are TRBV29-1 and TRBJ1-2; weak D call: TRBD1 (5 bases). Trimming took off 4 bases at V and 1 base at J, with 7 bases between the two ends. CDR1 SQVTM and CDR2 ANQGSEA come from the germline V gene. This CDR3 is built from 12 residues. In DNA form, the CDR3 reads TGCAGCGTTGGAGACAGTAACTATGGCTACACCTTC. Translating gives CSVGDSNYGYTF.

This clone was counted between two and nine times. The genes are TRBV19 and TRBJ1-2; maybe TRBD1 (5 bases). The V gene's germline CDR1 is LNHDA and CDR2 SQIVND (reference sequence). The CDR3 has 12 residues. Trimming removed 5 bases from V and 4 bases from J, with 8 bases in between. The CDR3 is CASSQGLYGYTF. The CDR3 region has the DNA TGTGCCAGTAGTCAGGGCCTCTATGGCTACACCTTC.

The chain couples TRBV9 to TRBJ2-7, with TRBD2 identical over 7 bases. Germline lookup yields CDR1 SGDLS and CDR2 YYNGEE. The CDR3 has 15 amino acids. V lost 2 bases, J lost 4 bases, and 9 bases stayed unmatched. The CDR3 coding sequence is TGTGCCAGCAGCGTTTCGGGAGTTAGCGGGTACGAGCAGTACTTC. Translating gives CASSVSGVSGYEQYF.

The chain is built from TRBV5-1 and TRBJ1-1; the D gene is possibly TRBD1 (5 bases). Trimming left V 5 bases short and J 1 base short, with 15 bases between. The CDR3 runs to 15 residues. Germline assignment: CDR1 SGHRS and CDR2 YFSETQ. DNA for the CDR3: TGCGCCAGCAGAGAACAGACAGCTCCGAACACTGAAGCTTTCTTT. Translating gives CASREQTAPNTEAFF.

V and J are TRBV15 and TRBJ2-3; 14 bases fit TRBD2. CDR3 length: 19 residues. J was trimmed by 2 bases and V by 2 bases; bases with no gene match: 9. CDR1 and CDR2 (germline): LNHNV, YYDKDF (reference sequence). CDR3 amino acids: CATSRKGLAGGGPTDTQYF. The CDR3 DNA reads TGTGCCACCAGCAGAAAAGGACTAGCGGGAGGTGGGCCCACAGATACGCAGTATTTT.